These 8 T cell receptor beta chains were sequenced from one sample in a study of T-cell memory formation after mild COVID-19. TCRdb ran MiXCR on the 5' RACE reads and lists one entry per CDR3 protein. The sample records 85,000 to 130,000 distinct CDR3 sequences, over 15% being singletons. Sequencing was carried out using PBMCs or a T cell subset sorted from them (not recorded which). The source of these receptors is an adult woman who had mild COVID-19 (a few samples of this study predate the infection). Cell type and time point are not known.

This clonotype was seen a few times. The chain employs TRBV5-1 and TRBJ2-3, with D perhaps matching TRBD1 or TRBD2 (7 bases each). Per the germline V gene, CDR1 is SGHRS and CDR2 is YFSETQ. Between the trimmed V and J ends, which lost 3 bases and 1 base, there was a span of 15 bases. CDR3 length: 16 amino acids. The CDR3 bases are TGCGCCAGCAGCTGGGCCCAGGGGGGGGGCACAGATACGCAGTATTTT. It encodes CASSWAQGGGTDTQYF.

This clonotype turned up a few times. The chain combines TRBV12-3 or TRBV12-4 with TRBJ1-1; tentatively, D is TRBD1 (5 bases). The CDR3 contains 14 residues. Deletions cut 5 bases from V and 3 bases from J, with 13 bases between. The CDR3 spells CASSPGTRDTEAFF. The CDR3 region has the DNA TGTGCCAGCAGTCCAGGGACCAGGGACACTGAAGCTTTCTTT.

V is TRBV7-9 and J is TRBJ2-1, with no clear D. The CDR3 extends over 14 amino acids. The germline CDR1 and CDR2 sequences are SEHNR and FQNEAQ (reference sequence). V lost 5 bases and J 0 bases, leaving 8 bases between the germline ends. The CDR3 nucleotides read TGTGCCAGCAGCCATACAAGCTCCTACAATGAGCAGTTCTTC. Translation gives CASSHTSSYNEQFF. The full variable domain, in which reference TRBV7-9 and TRBJ2-1 provide the parts outside the CDR3, is DTGVSQNPRHKITKRGQNVTFRCDPISEHNRLYWYRQTLGQGPEFLTYFQNEAQLEKSRLLSDRFSAERPKGSFSTLEIQRTEQGDSAMYLCASSHTSSYNEQFFGPGTRLTVL.

The chain recombines TRBV7-6 with TRBJ2-1; 8 nucleotides line up with TRBD1. The V segment lost 3 bases and the J segment 4 bases; nucleotides outside the gene matches: 8. Germline lookup yields CDR1 SGHVS and CDR2 FNYEAQ. The CDR3 spans 16 residues. The CDR3 sequence: CASSFQQGGDYNEQFF. The CDR3 DNA sequence: TGTGCCAGCAGCTTCCAACAGGGGGGCGATTACAATGAGCAGTTCTTC.

The J gene is TRBJ2-3, the V gene TRBV12-3 or TRBV12-4, with D perhaps TRBD1 (7 bases). Trimming took off 6 bases at V and 0 bases at J, with 16 bases between the two ends. The CDR3 spans 16 residues. Written as DNA, the CDR3 is TGTGCCAGCAGCCGGGTGGAGGGGGCTAGCACAGATACGCAGTATTTT. This gives the protein CASSRVEGASTDTQYF.

The CDR3 sequence is CASSLNIHEQYF. CDR3 in DNA: TGTGCCAGCAGCCTGAACATCCACGAGCAGTACTTC. This sequence joins TRBV7-8 and TRBJ2-7; D gene uncertain. This CDR3 comprises 12 residues. Trimming removed 5 bases from V and 5 bases from J, with 10 bases in between. Germline CDR1 is SGHVS and CDR2 is FQNEAQ.

The rearrangement links TRBV20-1 to TRBJ2-3; D unresolved. V was trimmed by 2 bases and J by 6 bases, leaving 18 bases between them. The germline V gene encodes CDR1 DFQATT and CDR2 SNEGSKA (reference sequence). The CDR3 is 15 amino acids. CDR3 bases: TGCAGTGCTAGAAAATCCAGAACCAGGCGGGATACGCAGTATTTT. Translating gives CSARKSRTRRDTQYF.

The chain carries TRBV15 and TRBJ1-5; the match to TRBD1 covers 7 bases. Germline V gene data show CDR1 as LNHNV and CDR2 as YYDKDF (reference sequence). With 6 bases clipped from V and 3 bases from J, the junction kept 11 bases outside the gene matches. The CDR3 extends over 16 amino acids. CDR3 in amino acids: CATSTIQGVINQPQHF. The CDR3 DNA follows: TGTGCCACCAGTACGATCCAGGGGGTGATCAATCAGCCCCAGCATTTT.